The rows below give T cell receptor beta chains drawn from one sample of a study of T-cell reconstitution after alpha-beta-depleted transplantation in children. TCRdb re-analysed the PCR reads in MiXCR, keeping a single row per CDR3 protein. The sample consists of roughly 220,000 distinct CDR3 sequences, more than 10% of them appearing once. Sequencing used PBMCs from the stem cell graft donor, obtained from the stem cell graft. These receptors originate from a human donor who donated a stem cell graft to a child with acute lymphoblastic leukemia. The CDR3 runs from the conserved cysteine through the conserved F or W. Only part of the rows carry a size: once, few, many, or a class if the clone is expanded.

cdr3_aa	clone_size	v_call	cdr3_length
CASSREGGYSYNEQFF	many	TRBV4-3	16
CSAGTSGRLGQYF	many	TRBV20-1	13
CASSGQRGGSYEQYF	many	TRBV10-1	15
CASSPGPLNQPQHF	many	TRBV12-3/TRBV12-4	14
CASSPLLGQGTYEQYF	few	TRBV7-9	16
CASSIVGAGELFF	NA	TRBV19	13
CASSLAKLVLDEDTQYF	many	TRBV5-1	17
CASSFKRALGDEQFF	NA	TRBV28	15
CASSEVQRTEAFF	NA	TRBV2	13
CASSFYRTFQGTQETQYF	NA	TRBV11-2	18
CATSDPTEGTSPSNEQFF	NA	TRBV24-1	18
CASSHGTSGDNTGELFF	NA	TRBV13	17
CASSPGERDSHYEQYF	many	TRBV21-1	16
CASSYSGGASGANVLTF	many	TRBV6-5	17
CASSPVLDRTGTQYF	many	TRBV7-2	15
CASRRGANEQFF	NA	TRBV2	12
CAWSVRTSSGNTIYF	few	TRBV30	15
CATPGKTDTQYF	many	TRBV7-2	12
CASSLGDRAYGYTF	many	TRBV28	14
CASSASGGVGETQYF	many	TRBV9	15
CASYRQGPLAGANVLTF	many	TRBV7-9	17
CASSLRPGTSRYVQYF	NA	TRBV28	16
CASRGGTGNNEQFF	many	TRBV6-5	14
CASSRGQGRQPQHF	NA	TRBV18	14
CASSFTGGADYEQYF	NA	TRBV7-2	15
CASSFGHASSGNTIYF	NA	TRBV12-3/TRBV12-4	16
CASSAAGHSNQPQHF	many	TRBV9	15
CASSLGSEDTQYF	many	TRBV5-1	13
CASSRRNPRDDEQYF	many	TRBV14	15
CAWSLGETLNF	NA	TRBV30	11
CASSSTGRMNQPQHF	many	TRBV12-3/TRBV12-4	15
CAWSRTVNQETQYF	NA	TRBV30	14
CASSQTGRPYEQYF	many	TRBV28	14
CASSRGQSSGNTIYF	many	TRBV9	15
CSAKEGQGIASSYNEQFF	many	TRBV20-1	18
CASSPGTAYEQYF	many	TRBV27	13
CASSQDTIVNEQFF	few	TRBV3-1	14
CASSPDSLYGYTF	few	TRBV5-1	13
CASTPMTGTPGELFF	many	TRBV27	15
CASSSGTSGGETQYF	many	TRBV12-3/TRBV12-4	15
CASSYAQQAFF	once	TRBV6-5	11
CASKGGASPNTGELFF	many	TRBV19	16
CSANTASRERYYYEQYF	many	TRBV20-1	17
CASSPGTSGNEQFF	once	TRBV19	14
CAWSGPFGYTF	many	TRBV30	11
CASLGGAYYEQYF	NA	TRBV12-3/TRBV12-4	13
CASRRWDDGYTF	many	TRBV5-1	12
CASSLGRGYNEQFF	many	TRBV12-3/TRBV12-4	14
CASSTLGPGTSGVGREQYF	many	TRBV28	19
CASSSGQENNEQFF	many	TRBV5-1	14
CSARSPMNTEAFF	many	TRBV20-1	13
CASSPNPGQNQPQHF	many	TRBV9	15
CSATPGTSYGYTF	many	TRBV20-1	13
CSAPRDRGGYEQYF	NA	TRBV20-1	14
CASSLAGGYYNEQFF	many	TRBV25-1	15